The sequence of this T cell receptor (beta chain) was determined in a study of T-cell reconstitution after alpha-beta-depleted transplantation in children (dated by TCRdb to between 2015 and 2016). General notes on the study: Using TCR repertoire profiling, the study followed T-cell immune reconstitution in a quantitative way in children after TCRalphabeta/CD19-depleted allogeneic hematopoietic cell transplantation.

The library relied on PCR. Instrument used: Illumina HiSeq 2500. To normalize quantification of the TCRbeta repertoire, the TCR libraries were built with molecular barcoding that relied on unique molecular identifiers. Starting from the raw public reads, TCRdb applied fastp trimming at Q25, assembled clones with MiXCR and retained in-frame beta chains. Every CDR3 protein is listed once, alongside the most common genes and DNA of its rows. For this sample there are some 81,000 distinct CDR3 sequences; 13% to 15% appear just once. Around a quarter of the sample belongs to the ten largest clones. Results and caveats for the whole study, not just this receptor: Over the following months the frequencies of hyperexpanded clones went down, and after one year T-cell counts and TCRbeta diversity were mostly credited to newly produced T cells. In some patients, high TCRbeta diversity at day 60 was attributed to recipient T cells and intrathymic progenitors that had survived conditioning. About two months after transplant, the apparently early recovery of alphabetaT-cell counts reportedly depended on just several hundred clones that had expanded rapidly and came from non-depleted graft cells.

As regards this clonotype: Its cognate antigen has yet to be identified. Per-base quality was not reported, and no clone a single base away is much larger than it.

The treatment or condition label here, explained by the study, means: allogeneic hematopoietic cell transplantation with graft depleted of TCRalphabeta T cells and CD19 B cells. The transplant recipients were children given TCRalphabeta/CD19-depleted allogeneic hematopoietic cell grafts. Cut back by 3 bases and 7 bases, the V and J ends lie 19 bases apart. The germline V gene (reference sequence) supplies CDR1 LNHDA and CDR2 SQIVND. The CDR3, from cysteine to phenylalanine, totals 16 residues. The CDR3 DNA has 48 bases and is translated from base 1. Material: PBMCs, mostly from graft donor cells, obtained 180 days after TCRalphabeta/CD19-depleted stem cell transplant. The sequence joins TRBV19 to TRBJ2-1, with an unclear D gene assignment. The clonotype was recovered from a male patient between 2 and 10 years old who had a stem cell transplant for acute lymphoblastic leukemia, so the T cells may come from the graft donor. The nucleotides are TGTGCCAGTAGTATTAAAGATTGGAACTCTAAGAATGAGCAGTTCTTC. Its translation reads: CASSIKDWNSKNEQFF. Extended through the reference TRBV19 and TRBJ2-1 proteins, this CDR3 yields the full variable domain: DGGITQSPKYLFRKEGQNVTLSCEQNLNHDAMYWYRQDPGQGLRLIYYSQIVNDFQKGDIAEGYSVSREKKESFPLTVTSAQKNPTAFYLCASSIKDWNSKNEQFFGPGTRLTVL.